The source of this T cell receptor beta chain is a study of cytomegalovirus exposure and HLA in healthy donors. Notes on this clone: The target antigen is unknown.

The junction had 4 bases not matched to a gene; V was cut back by 4 bases and J by 1 base. The germline V gene has CDR1 SGHRS and CDR2 YFSETQ. The CDR3 runs to 14 residues. General study results and limits: Cytomegalovirus association was listed for 150 to 200 TCR beta chains.

The primer mix had 60 Vbeta and 13 Jbeta primers. Sequencing was performed with immunoSEQ multiplex PCR; in TCRdb, only in-frame clones are kept and a portion is missing. The sample holds 80,000 to 90,000 clones, 75% seen once. The chain has TRBV5-1 and TRBJ2-7; TRBD1 agrees at 8 bases. The sequence came from a man aged 40-49 years in good health and CMV-seronegative. Sequencing input: PBMCs. The CDR3 coding sequence is TGCGCCAGCAGCACGCGACAGGGGTCCTACGAGCAGTACTTC. It specifies CASSTRQGSYEQYF.